This T cell receptor (beta chain) was sequenced in a study of cytomegalovirus exposure and HLA in healthy donors. Findings of the study overall: In an earlier analysis, most TCR beta V segments were productive about 87% or about 30% of the time. Later analysis suggested links between common viral pathogens and several top significant clusters.

The V end lost 4 bases, the J end lost 8 bases, and 11 bases lay between the germline ends. From germline, CDR1 is SGDLS and CDR2 YYNGEE. The CDR3 runs 12 residues. In the PCR, 60 Vbeta and 13 Jbeta primers were used. Only in-frame clones appear in the TCRdb table, and some are missing; sequencing was by immunoSEQ multiplex PCR. Of some 160,000 clones in the sample, 60% to 80% were seen once. With respect to this clone: Its cognate antigen is unknown.

Specimen: PBMCs. The origin of this receptor is a man in his fifties or sixties in good health and CMV-seronegative. This rearrangement joins TRBV9 to TRBJ2-3; a weak D match, TRBD2 (6 bases). CDR3 amino acids: CASSTRDGTQYF. The CDR3, as DNA: TGTGCCAGCAGCACGCGGGACGGTACGCAGTATTTT. Complete variable domain (other parts from reference TRBV9 and TRBJ2-3): DSGVTQTPKHLITATGQRVTLRCSPRSGDLSVYWYQQSLDQGLQFLIQYYNGEERAKGNILERFSAQQFPDLHSELNLSSLELGDSALYFCASSTRDGTQYFGPGTRLTVL.